The present TCR beta chain was sequenced within a study of early T cells in non-severe SARS-CoV-2 infection. This clonotype was observed a handful of times. The CDR3 extends over 10 amino acids. Germline V gene data show CDR1 as SGHRS and CDR2 as YFSETQ. Trimming cost V 9 bases and J 7 bases, with 10 bases left between them. Attachment of unique molecular identifiers to individual cDNA molecules was performed. MiXCR, applied by TCRdb to the 5' RACE reads, yields one record per CDR3 protein. The profile shows 100,000 to 140,000 distinct CDR3 sequences, around 10% of them singletons. The TCR originated in an adult who was a healthcare worker with PCR-confirmed SARS-CoV-2 infection or an uninfected control (not recorded which). The sample was whole blood. The chain employs TRBV5-1 and TRBJ1-1, with D uncertain. The CDR3 spells CAITQYEAFF. The CDR3 coding sequence is TGCGCCATTACGCAATATGAAGCTTTCTTT.